This entry features one T cell receptor (beta chain) sequence. Its antigen remains unidentified. These data originate in a study of STAT5B mutations in CD4+ large granular lymphocyte leukemia. Study-wide results and limits: Main leukemic clonotypes were patient-specific, but about 26% appeared at low frequency elsewhere.

There are 14 residues in the CDR3. Germline V gene lookup returns CDR1 KGHSH and CDR2 LQKENI. Trimming took 5 bases from V and 4 from J, leaving 15 bases between them. This was a survey-level run. TCRdb keeps only in-frame clones here, not all; method: immunoSEQ multiplex PCR. The data contain nearly 30,000 clones, around 85% of them singletons. Healthy controls were blood donor buffy coats. This clonotype was obtained from a human donor in good health. This chain joins TRBV18 and TRBJ2-7, with D possibly being TRBD1 (7 bases). Source material: CD4+ T cells from blood buffy coats. Here the CDR3 reads CASSGVQGRYEQYF. DNA for the CDR3: TGTGCCAGCTCAGGGGTACAGGGGAGGTACGAGCAGTACTTC.